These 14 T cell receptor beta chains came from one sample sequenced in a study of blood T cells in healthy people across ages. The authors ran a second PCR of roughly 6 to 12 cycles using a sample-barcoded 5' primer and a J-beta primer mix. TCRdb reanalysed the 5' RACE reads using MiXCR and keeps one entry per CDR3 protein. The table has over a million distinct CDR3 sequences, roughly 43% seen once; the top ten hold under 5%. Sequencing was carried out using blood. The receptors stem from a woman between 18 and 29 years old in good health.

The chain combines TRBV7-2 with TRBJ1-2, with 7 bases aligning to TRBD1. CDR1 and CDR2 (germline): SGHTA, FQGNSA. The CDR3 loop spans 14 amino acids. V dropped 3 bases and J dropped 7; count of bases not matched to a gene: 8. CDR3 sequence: CASSFRDSERGYTF. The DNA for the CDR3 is TGTGCCAGCAGCTTCCGGGACAGCGAACGTGGCTACACCTTC. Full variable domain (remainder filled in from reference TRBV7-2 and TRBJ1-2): GAGVSQSPSNKVTEKGKDVELRCDPISGHTALYWYRQSLGQGLEFLIYFQGNSAPDKSGLPSDRFSAERTGGSVSTLTIQRTQQEDSAVYLCASSFRDSERGYTFGSGTRLTVV.

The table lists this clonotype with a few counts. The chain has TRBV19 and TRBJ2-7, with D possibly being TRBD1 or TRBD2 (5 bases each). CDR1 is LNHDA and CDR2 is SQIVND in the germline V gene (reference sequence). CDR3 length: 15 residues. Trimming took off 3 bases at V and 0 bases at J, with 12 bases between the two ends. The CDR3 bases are TGTGCCAGTAGTATGCCGGGGCCCAGCTCCTACGAGCAGTACTTC. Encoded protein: CASSMPGPSSYEQYF. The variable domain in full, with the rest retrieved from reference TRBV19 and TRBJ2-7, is DGGITQSPKYLFRKEGQNVTLSCEQNLNHDAMYWYRQDPGQGLRLIYYSQIVNDFQKGDIAEGYSVSREKKESFPLTVTSAQKNPTAFYLCASSMPGPSSYEQYFGPGTRLTVT.

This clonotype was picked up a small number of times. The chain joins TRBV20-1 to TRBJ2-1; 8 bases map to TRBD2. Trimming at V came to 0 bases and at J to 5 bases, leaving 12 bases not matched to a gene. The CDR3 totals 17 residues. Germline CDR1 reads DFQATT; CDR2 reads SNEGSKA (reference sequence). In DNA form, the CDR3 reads TGCAGTGCTAGAGACCCCCAACTAGCGGAGGATGACAATGAGCAGTTCTTC. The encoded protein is CSARDPQLAEDDNEQFF.

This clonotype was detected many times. This chain's CDR3 is CASSLLRTPSLTDTQYF. The CDR3 DNA sequence: TGTGCCAGCAGTTTGCTCCGGACCCCGTCTCTCACAGATACGCAGTATTTT. The V call is TRBV12-3 or TRBV12-4, the J call TRBJ2-3; D is unresolved. The CDR3 consists of 17 residues. Trimming stripped 3 bases from V and 2 bases from J, with 18 bases between.

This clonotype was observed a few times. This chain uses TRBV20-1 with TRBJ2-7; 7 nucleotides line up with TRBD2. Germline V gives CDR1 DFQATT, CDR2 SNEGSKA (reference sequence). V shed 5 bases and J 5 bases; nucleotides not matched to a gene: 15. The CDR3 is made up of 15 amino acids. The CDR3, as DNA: TGCAGTGCTCAACCTCGATTGCGGGAGATCAACGAGCAGTACTTC. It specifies CSAQPRLREINEQYF.

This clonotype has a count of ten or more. CDR3 coding DNA: TGTGCCAGCAGCTTGAACTATGAGCAGTTCTTC. This gives the protein CASSLNYEQFF. The rearrangement links TRBV5-5 to TRBJ2-1; D gene ambiguous. V lost 1 base, J lost 8 bases, and 4 bases lay in between. The V gene's germline CDR1 is SGHKS and CDR2 YYEKEE (reference sequence). CDR3 length equals 11 residues.

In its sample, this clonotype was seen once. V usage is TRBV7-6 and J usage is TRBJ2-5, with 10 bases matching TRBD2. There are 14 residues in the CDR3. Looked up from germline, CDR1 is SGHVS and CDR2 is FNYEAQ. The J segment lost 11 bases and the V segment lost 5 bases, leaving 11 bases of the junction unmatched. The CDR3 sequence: CASSPRGLAYEQYF. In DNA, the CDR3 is TGTGCCAGCAGCCCACGGGGACTAGCGTATGAGCAGTACTTC. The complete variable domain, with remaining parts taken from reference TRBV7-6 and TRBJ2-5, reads GAGVSQSPRYKVTKRGQDVALRCDPISGHVSLYWYRQALGQGPEFLTYFNYEAQQDKSGLPNDRFSAERPEGSISTLTIQRTEQRDSAMYRCASSPRGLAYEQYFGPGTRLLVL.

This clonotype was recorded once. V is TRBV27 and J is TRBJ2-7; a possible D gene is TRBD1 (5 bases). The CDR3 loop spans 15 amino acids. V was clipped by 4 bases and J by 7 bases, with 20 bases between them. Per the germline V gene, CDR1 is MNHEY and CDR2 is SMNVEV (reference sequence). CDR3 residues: CASSSTDSSYNEQYF. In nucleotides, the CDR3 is TGTGCCAGCAGTTCGACAGACAGCTCCTACAATGAGCAGTACTTC.

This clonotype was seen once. The CDR3 DNA reads as TGCGCCAGCAGCCAAGTCTATGGGGCTCATCAGCCCCAGCATTTT. It is translated as CASSQVYGAHQPQHF. This chain connects TRBV4-1 to TRBJ1-5, with TRBD1 as a possible D gene (5 bases). The CDR3 contains 15 residues. Looked up from germline, CDR1 is MGHRA and CDR2 is YSYEKL. V lost 1 base and J 5 bases, leaving 12 bases between the germline ends.

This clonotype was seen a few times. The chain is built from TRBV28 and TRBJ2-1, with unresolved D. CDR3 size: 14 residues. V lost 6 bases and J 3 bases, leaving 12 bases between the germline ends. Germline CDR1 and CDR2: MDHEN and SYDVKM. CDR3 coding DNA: TGTGCCAGCAGACCCCCTGAGGTCTACAATGAGCAGTTCTTC. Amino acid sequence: CASRPPEVYNEQFF.

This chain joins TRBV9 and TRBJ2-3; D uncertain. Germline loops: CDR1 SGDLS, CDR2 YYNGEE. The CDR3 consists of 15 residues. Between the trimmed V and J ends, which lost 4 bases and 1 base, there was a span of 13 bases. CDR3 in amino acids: CASSLHTGGTDTQYF. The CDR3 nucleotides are TGTGCCAGCAGCTTGCATACTGGGGGCACAGATACGCAGTATTTT. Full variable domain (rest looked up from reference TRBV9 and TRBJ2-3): DSGVTQTPKHLITATGQRVTLRCSPRSGDLSVYWYQQSLDQGLQFLIQYYNGEERAKGNILERFSAQQFPDLHSELNLSSLELGDSALYFCASSLHTGGTDTQYFGPGTRLTVL.

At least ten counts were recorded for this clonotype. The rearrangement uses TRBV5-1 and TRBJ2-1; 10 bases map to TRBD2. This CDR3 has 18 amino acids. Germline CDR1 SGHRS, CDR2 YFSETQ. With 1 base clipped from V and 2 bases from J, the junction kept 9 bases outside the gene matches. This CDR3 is CASSLTSGETRAYNEQFF. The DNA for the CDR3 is TGCGCCAGCAGCTTGACTAGCGGGGAAACTAGAGCCTACAATGAGCAGTTCTTC. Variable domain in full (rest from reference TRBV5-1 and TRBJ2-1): KAGVTQTPRYLIKTRGQQVTLSCSPISGHRSVSWYQQTPGQGLQFLFEYFSETQRNKGNFPGRFSGRQFSNSRSEMNVSTLELGDSALYLCASSLTSGETRAYNEQFFGPGTRLTVL.

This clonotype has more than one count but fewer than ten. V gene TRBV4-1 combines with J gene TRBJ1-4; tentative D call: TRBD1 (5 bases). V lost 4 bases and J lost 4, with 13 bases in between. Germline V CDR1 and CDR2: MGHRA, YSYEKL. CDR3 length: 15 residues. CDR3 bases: TGCGCCAGCAGCCGCTTTGCAGGGATTAATGAAAAACTGTTTTTT. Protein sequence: CASSRFAGINEKLFF.

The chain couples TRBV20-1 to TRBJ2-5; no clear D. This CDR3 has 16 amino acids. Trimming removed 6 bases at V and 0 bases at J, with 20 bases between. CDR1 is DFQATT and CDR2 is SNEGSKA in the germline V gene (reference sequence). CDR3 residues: CSARTIGVSYQETQYF. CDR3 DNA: TGCAGTGCCCGTACTATTGGAGTGTCGTACCAAGAGACCCAGTACTTC.